This T cell receptor (beta chain) was found in a study of chemoradiotherapy in HPV16-positive cancers. About the study: Candidate HPV-specific clones and shared TCR motifs came from a couple of HPV16-positive patients. Study results and caveats: Only a couple of HPV16-positive patients supplied the functional HPV-specificity definition. Candidate HPV-specific clones and E7-related TCR motifs grew in tumor during treatment.

The protocol was immunoSEQ multiplex PCR, while the TCRdb copy is restricted to in-frame clones and leaves out a portion. Of several thousand clones in the sample, around 96% were seen once. V dropped 1 base and J dropped 0; count of bases not matched to a gene: 4. Germline CDR1 is MRHNA and CDR2 is SNTAGT. The CDR3 is 16 residues long. A note on this clone: Antigen specificity is unknown.

The chain has TRBV6-4 and TRBJ1-2, with 8 bases aligning to TRBD1. Material: tumor tissue, obtained from a patient who underwent chemoradiotherapy. The origin of this receptor is a human donor with HPV-associated anogenital cancer. DNA for the CDR3: TGTGCCAGCAGTGACTATCAACAGGGGGCTAACTATGGCTACACCTTC. Its translation is CASSDYQQGANYGYTF.